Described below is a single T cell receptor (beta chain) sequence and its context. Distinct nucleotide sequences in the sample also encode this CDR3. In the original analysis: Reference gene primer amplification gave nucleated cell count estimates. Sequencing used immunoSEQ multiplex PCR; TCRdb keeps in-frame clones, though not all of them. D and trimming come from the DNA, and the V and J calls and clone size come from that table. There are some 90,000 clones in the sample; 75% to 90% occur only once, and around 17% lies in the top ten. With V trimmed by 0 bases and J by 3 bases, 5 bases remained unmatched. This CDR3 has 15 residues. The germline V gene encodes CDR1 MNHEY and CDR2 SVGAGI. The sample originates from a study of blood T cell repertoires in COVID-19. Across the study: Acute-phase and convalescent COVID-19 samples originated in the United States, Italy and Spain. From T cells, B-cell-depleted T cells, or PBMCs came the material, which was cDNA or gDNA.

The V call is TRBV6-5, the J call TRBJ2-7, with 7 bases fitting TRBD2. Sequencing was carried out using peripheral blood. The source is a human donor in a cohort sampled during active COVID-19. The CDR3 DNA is TGTGCCAGCAGTTACTCGGCTAGCGGAAGCTACGAGCAGTACTTC. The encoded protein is CASSYSASGSYEQYF.